What follows are 3 T cell receptor beta chains derived from one specimen sequenced in a study of blood T cell repertoires in COVID-19. Measured with immunoSEQ multiplex PCR; TCRdb has only the in-frame clones, and not every one. There are roughly 150,000 clones in the sample; roughly 84% occur only once, and roughly a tenth lies in the top ten. Sequencing was carried out using peripheral blood. These receptors came from a man aged 65 to 79 with active or convalescent COVID-19.

This clone was picked up a small number of times. The chain links TRBV7-2 to TRBJ2-2; D may be TRBD1 (5 bases). There are 17 residues in the CDR3. The germline V gene encodes CDR1 SGHTA and CDR2 FQGNSA. Trimming took 0 bases from V and 1 from J, leaving 12 bases between them. This CDR3 reads CASSLAGAYLNTGELFF. CDR3 sequence (DNA): TGTGCCAGCAGCTTAGCTGGGGCCTACCTGAACACCGGGGAGCTGTTTTTT.

CDR3 nucleotide sequence: TGTGCCAGCAGCCGTAGGAGTTATGGGCAGTTCTTC. Translated, it gives CASSRRSYGQFF. The chain uses TRBV6-5 and TRBJ2-1; no clear D gene. CDR3 size: 12 residues. V was clipped by 6 bases and J by 12 bases, with 15 bases between them. From germline, CDR1 is MNHEY and CDR2 SVGAGI.

V gene TRBV5-1 combines with J gene TRBJ2-2, with 10 nucleotides matching TRBD1. Germline V CDR1 and CDR2: SGHRS, YFSETQ. This CDR3 region has 15 residues. Unmatched junction bases numbered 7, after V lost 4 bases and J lost 7 bases. CDR3 protein: CASSPGQGDNGELFF. The CDR3 bases are TGCGCCAGCAGCCCAGGACAGGGGGATAACGGGGAGCTGTTTTTT.